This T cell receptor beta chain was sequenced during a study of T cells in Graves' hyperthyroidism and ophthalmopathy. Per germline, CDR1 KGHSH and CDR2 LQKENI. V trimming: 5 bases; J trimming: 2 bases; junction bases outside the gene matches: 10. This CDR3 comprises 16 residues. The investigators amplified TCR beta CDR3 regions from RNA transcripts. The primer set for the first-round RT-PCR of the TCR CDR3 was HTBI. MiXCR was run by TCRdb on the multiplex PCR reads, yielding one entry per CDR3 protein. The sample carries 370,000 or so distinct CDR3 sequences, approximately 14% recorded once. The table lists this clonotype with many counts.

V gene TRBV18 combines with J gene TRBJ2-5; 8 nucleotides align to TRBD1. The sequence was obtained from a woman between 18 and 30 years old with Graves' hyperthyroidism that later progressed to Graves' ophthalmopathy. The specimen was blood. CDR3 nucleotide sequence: TGTGCCAGCTCATTAAGGACAGGGAAAGGGCAAGAGACCCAGTACTTC. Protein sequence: CASSLRTGKGQETQYF.